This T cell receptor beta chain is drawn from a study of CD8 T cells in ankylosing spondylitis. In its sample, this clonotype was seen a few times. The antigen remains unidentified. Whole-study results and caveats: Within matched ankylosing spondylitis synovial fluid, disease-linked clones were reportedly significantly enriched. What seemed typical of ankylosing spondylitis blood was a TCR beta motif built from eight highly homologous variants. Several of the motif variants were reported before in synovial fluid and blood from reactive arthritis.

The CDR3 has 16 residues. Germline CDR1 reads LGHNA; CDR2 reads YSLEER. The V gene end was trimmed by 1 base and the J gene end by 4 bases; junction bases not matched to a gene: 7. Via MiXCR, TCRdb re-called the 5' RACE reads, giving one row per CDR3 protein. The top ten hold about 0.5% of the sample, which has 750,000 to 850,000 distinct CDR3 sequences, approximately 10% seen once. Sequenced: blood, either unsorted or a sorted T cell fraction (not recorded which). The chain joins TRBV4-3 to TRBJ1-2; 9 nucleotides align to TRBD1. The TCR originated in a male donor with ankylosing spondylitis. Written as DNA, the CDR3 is TGCGCCAGCAGCCAAGGGACAGGGGTACCATCCTATGGCTACACCTTC. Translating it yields CASSQGTGVPSYGYTF.